These 22 T cell receptor beta chains originate from one sample sequenced in a study of post-analysis software for immune sequencing data. Sequencing libraries made from TCR beta cDNA carried unique molecular identifiers. TCRdb called the PCR reads again in MiXCR, with one record for every CDR3 protein. The top ten clones hold nearly 3.5% of a sample with about 200,000 distinct CDR3 sequences, 29% of them seen once. Notes on the study in general: About five TRBV segments occurring more often in patients than controls included TRBV5-6, TRBV5-1 and TRBV20-1.

These receptors have no identified antigens. Material: blood. These receptors all come from a girl between 2 and 17 years old with multiple sclerosis.

The rearrangement joins TRBV5-1 to TRBJ2-5; 9 bases map to TRBD1. TRBJ2-7 matches the DNA end more closely, so the J call is doubtful. There are 14 residues in the CDR3. Germline lookup yields CDR1 SGHRS and CDR2 YFSETQ. CDR3 sequence (DNA): TGCGCCAGCGGATCCGGGACAGGGTCCAACGAGCAGTACTTC. This gives the protein CASGSGTGSNEQYF.

This clonotype came up a few times. The rearrangement joins TRBV6-5 to TRBJ1-5; D is ambiguous. The CDR3 has 14 residues. The V and J ends lost 6 bases and 4 bases respectively, with 13 bases between them. From germline, CDR1 is MNHEY and CDR2 SVGAGI. The CDR3 DNA follows: TGTGCCAGCAGCCCAGCCCAGGCTAATCAGCCCCAGCATTTT. It yields the protein CASSPAQANQPQHF.

With respect to this clonotype: This may come from a read error, since a much larger clone is one base off. The chain couples TRBV5-1 to TRBJ2-5; TRBD2 matches 11 bases. The J call may be incorrect, as the DNA end agrees better with TRBJ2-7. Germline CDR1 SGHRS, CDR2 YFSETQ. The CDR3 spans 18 residues. The CDR3 spells CASSLAPGTSGSLDEQYF. The CDR3 DNA sequence: TGCGCCAGCAGCTTGGCCCCAGGCACTAGCGGGAGTCTCGACGAGCAGTACTTC.

This clonotype was recorded a few times. V usage is TRBV4-1 and J usage is TRBJ1-1; tentatively, D is TRBD1 (6 bases). Germline V CDR1 and CDR2: MGHRA, YSYEKL. V gave up 0 bases and J gave up 2 bases, with 10 bases separating them. This CDR3 spans 15 amino acids. The CDR3: CASSQDDRFNTEAFF. The CDR3 DNA reads TGCGCCAGCAGCCAAGATGACAGGTTCAACACTGAAGCTTTCTTT.

This clonotype occurred a few times. The J gene is TRBJ1-4, the V gene TRBV5-1; weak D call: TRBD1 (5 bases). Germline CDR1 and CDR2: SGHRS and YFSETQ. The CDR3 has 15 amino acids. With 1 base removed from V and 7 bases from J, the gap between germline ends came to 14 bases. CDR3 residues: CASSLRGGEVEKLFF. In nucleotides, the CDR3 is TGCGCCAGCAGCTTGCGGGGAGGGGAGGTTGAAAAACTGTTTTTT.

This clonotype was observed a handful of times. J is TRBJ2-1 and V is TRBV5-1; 7 nucleotides align to TRBD2. The germline CDR1 and CDR2 sequences are SGHRS and YFSETQ. Germline trimming cut 0 bases from V and 4 bases from J; bases unmatched to any gene: 13. There are 18 residues in the CDR3. CDR3 coding DNA: TGCGCCAGCAGCTTGGCGGTACCGGGAGGAGGGTCTTACAATGAGCAGTTCTTC. Amino acids: CASSLAVPGGGSYNEQFF. The full variable domain, completed using reference TRBV5-1 and TRBJ2-1, is KAGVTQTPRYLIKTRGQQVTLSCSPISGHRSVSWYQQTPGQGLQFLFEYFSETQRNKGNFPGRFSGRQFSNSRSEMNVSTLELGDSALYLCASSLAVPGGGSYNEQFFGPGTRLTVL.

This clonotype has at least ten counts. The rearrangement joins TRBV11-2 to TRBJ2-7, with D possibly matching TRBD2 (6 bases). V lost 5 bases and J 2 bases, leaving 28 bases between the germline ends. The germline V gene encodes CDR1 SGHAT and CDR2 FQNNGV. The CDR3 is 19 residues long. CDR3 bases: TGTGCCAGCAGCCACGTCGTCGGTGAGAGCGGAGGGGAACCCTACGAGCAGTACTTC. As protein: CASSHVVGESGGEPYEQYF.

The chain joins TRBV27 to TRBJ2-6; possibly TRBD1 or TRBD2 for D (5 bases each). The CDR3 is 19 amino acids. With 2 bases removed from V and 0 bases from J, the gap between germline ends came to 17 bases. Germline CDR1 reads MNHEY; CDR2 reads SMNVEV (reference sequence). The CDR3, as DNA: TGTGCCAGCAGTTTAAGGGGACCCGGACGGAGCTCTGGGGCCAACGTCCTGACTTTC. It encodes CASSLRGPGRSSGANVLTF.

This clonotype was found many times. The J gene is TRBJ2-5, the V gene TRBV13, with D uncertain. The CDR3 has 14 residues. Germline V gene sequence: CDR1 PRHDT, CDR2 FYEKMQ (reference sequence). The V and J ends lost 4 bases and 2 bases respectively, with 11 bases between them. The CDR3 coding sequence is TGTGCCAGCAGCTCCGCCACTAAACAAGAGACCCAGTACTTC. This translates into CASSSATKQETQYF.

Only a few counts were recorded for this clonotype. The CDR3 is CASSSDQGQGHTEAFF. CDR3 DNA: TGCGCCAGCAGCTCGGACCAGGGACAGGGGCACACTGAAGCTTTCTTT. This chain links TRBV5-1 with TRBJ1-1, with 10 nucleotides matching TRBD1. Looked up from germline, CDR1 is SGHRS and CDR2 is YFSETQ. The CDR3 totals 16 residues. With V trimmed by 3 bases and J by 3 bases, 8 bases remained unmatched.

This clonotype was detected once. The chain carries TRBV28 and TRBJ2-3; the match to TRBD2 covers 16 bases. The CDR3 contains 19 residues. V gave up 5 bases and J gave up 1 base; unmatched junction bases: 9. Germline assignment: CDR1 MDHEN and CDR2 SYDVKM. CDR3 DNA: TGTGCCAGCAGTCCCCTCGGGACTAGCGGGGGGGCCCGCACAGATACGCAGTATTTT. Its protein product is CASSPLGTSGGARTDTQYF.

This clonotype appeared many times. This rearrangement joins TRBV7-2 to TRBJ2-3; the match to TRBD2 covers 9 bases. Germline assignment: CDR1 SGHTA and CDR2 FQGNSA. V shed 2 bases and J 0 bases; nucleotides not matched to a gene: 6. CDR3 length: 17 residues. The CDR3 here is CASSLRSSGMSTDTQYF. CDR3 nucleotide sequence: TGTGCCAGCAGCTTAAGGTCTAGCGGGATGAGCACAGATACGCAGTATTTT.

Notes on this clonotype: A much larger clone sits a single nucleotide away, making a read error possible. The chain is built from TRBV4-2 and TRBJ2-1, with 13 positions matching TRBD2. Germline V gives CDR1 LGHNA, CDR2 YNFKEQ. This CDR3 has 15 amino acids. CDR3 residues: CASSPGLAGYIEQFF. Here the CDR3 DNA reads TGTGCCAGCAGCCCGGGACTAGCGGGGTACATTGAGCAGTTCTTC.

The rearrangement uses TRBV29-1 and TRBJ2-7; the match to TRBD2 covers 8 bases. Germline CDR1 SQVTM, CDR2 ANQGSEA. The J segment lost 3 bases and the V segment lost 4 bases, leaving 8 bases of the junction unmatched. The length of the CDR3 is 14 residues. CDR3 nucleotide sequence: TGCAGCGTTGCCGGGGGGGCCAGGGGCTACGAGCAGTACTTC. Protein sequence: CSVAGGARGYEQYF.

The chain couples TRBV5-1 to TRBJ2-7; either TRBD1 or TRBD2 may supply D (5 bases each). This CDR3 region has 14 residues. Germline values: CDR1 SGHRS, CDR2 YFSETQ. Deletions cut 2 bases from V and 3 bases from J, with 12 bases between. CDR3 sequence reads: CASSFEGSRYEQYF. DNA of the CDR3: TGCGCCAGCAGCTTCGAGGGGTCCCGCTACGAGCAGTACTTC.

V and J are TRBV28 and TRBJ2-7; D is perhaps TRBD1 or TRBD2 (5 bases each). This CDR3 is 12 amino acids long. From germline, CDR1 is MDHEN and CDR2 SYDVKM. The V gene lost 8 bases and the J gene lost 6 bases, with 14 bases spanning the gap. CDR3 residues: CASRRWGIEQYF. DNA of the CDR3: TGTGCCAGCCGCCGGTGGGGGATCGAGCAGTACTTC.

This clonotype was seen only a few times. The genes are TRBV3-1 and TRBJ2-5; D uncertain. Looked up from germline, CDR1 is LGHDT and CDR2 is YNNKEL (reference sequence). V was trimmed by 0 bases and J by 4 bases, leaving 6 bases between them. The length of the CDR3 is 13 residues. The CDR3 nucleotides read TGTGCCAGCAGCCAAGATTTGGGAGAGACCCAGTACTTC. Protein: CASSQDLGETQYF.

CDR3 loop: CSASNLNTEAFF. CDR3 DNA: TGCAGTGCTAGTAACTTGAACACTGAAGCTTTCTTT. V gene TRBV20-1 combines with J gene TRBJ1-1; D remains unclear. Germline V gene lookup returns CDR1 DFQATT and CDR2 SNEGSKA (reference sequence). Trimming cost V 3 bases and J 0 bases, with 5 bases left between them. The CDR3 is 12 amino acids.

V gene TRBV7-9 combines with J gene TRBJ2-2; TRBD2 might be the D (6 bases). The CDR3 has 16 residues. Germline assignment: CDR1 SEHNR and CDR2 FQNEAQ (reference sequence). V was trimmed by 7 bases and J by 5 bases, leaving 20 bases between them. DNA of the CDR3: TGTGCCAGCATCTATCCGGGACCGGGGAGGACCGGGGAGCTGTTTTTT. It encodes CASIYPGPGRTGELFF.

This clonotype has more than one count but fewer than ten. The genes are TRBV5-4 and TRBJ1-6; the D gene is possibly TRBD1 (5 bases). Trimming pared 3 bases from V and 7 bases from J, leaving 17 bases between. This CDR3 has 16 residues. Germline CDR1 SGHNT, CDR2 YYREEE (reference sequence). The CDR3 loop is CASSSVGLGANSPLHF. As DNA, the CDR3 is TGTGCCAGCAGCTCGGTCGGGTTAGGGGCCAATTCACCCCTCCACTTT. Using reference TRBV5-4 and TRBJ1-6 for the parts outside the CDR3, the full variable domain is ETGVTQSPTHLIKTRGQQVTLRCSSQSGHNTVSWYQQALGQGPQFIFQYYREEENGRGNFPPRFSGLQFPNYSSELNVNALELDDSALYLCASSSVGLGANSPLHFGNGTRLTVT.

This clonotype has ten or more counts. The chain carries TRBV20-1 and TRBJ2-7; the D is unclear. Germline V lookup: CDR1 DFQATT, CDR2 SNEGSKA (reference sequence). This CDR3 is 13 amino acids long. The V gene lost 4 bases and the J gene lost 4 bases, with 14 bases spanning the gap. Written as DNA, the CDR3 is TGCAGTGCTAAGACACTTGCCGGTTACGAGCAGTACTTC. This sequence encodes CSAKTLAGYEQYF.

The sample holds many counts of this clonotype. This may arise from a read error, as a much more abundant clone is one base away. The gene calls are TRBV12-3 or TRBV12-4 and TRBJ2-7, with 7 nucleotides matching TRBD2. CDR3 size: 15 residues. J lost 3 bases, V lost 0 bases, and 5 bases had no gene match. CDR3 sequence: CASSLARGRSYEQYF. In DNA form, the CDR3 reads TGTGCCAGCAGTTTAGCGCGGGGGAGAAGCTACGAGCAGTACTTC.